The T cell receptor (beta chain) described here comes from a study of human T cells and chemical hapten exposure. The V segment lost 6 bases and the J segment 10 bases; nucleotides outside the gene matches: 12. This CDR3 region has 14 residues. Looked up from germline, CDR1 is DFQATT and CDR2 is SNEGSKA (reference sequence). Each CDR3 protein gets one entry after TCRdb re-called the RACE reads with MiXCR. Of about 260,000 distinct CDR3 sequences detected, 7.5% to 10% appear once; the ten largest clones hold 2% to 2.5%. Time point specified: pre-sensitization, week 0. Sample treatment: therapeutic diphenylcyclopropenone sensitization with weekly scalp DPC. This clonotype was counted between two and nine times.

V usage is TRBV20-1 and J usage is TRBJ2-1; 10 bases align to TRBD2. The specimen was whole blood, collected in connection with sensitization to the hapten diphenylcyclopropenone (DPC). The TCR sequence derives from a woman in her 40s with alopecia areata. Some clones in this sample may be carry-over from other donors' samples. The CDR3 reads CSARRIAGGWEQFF. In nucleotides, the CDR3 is TGCAGTGCCCGCCGGATAGCGGGAGGATGGGAGCAGTTCTTC.